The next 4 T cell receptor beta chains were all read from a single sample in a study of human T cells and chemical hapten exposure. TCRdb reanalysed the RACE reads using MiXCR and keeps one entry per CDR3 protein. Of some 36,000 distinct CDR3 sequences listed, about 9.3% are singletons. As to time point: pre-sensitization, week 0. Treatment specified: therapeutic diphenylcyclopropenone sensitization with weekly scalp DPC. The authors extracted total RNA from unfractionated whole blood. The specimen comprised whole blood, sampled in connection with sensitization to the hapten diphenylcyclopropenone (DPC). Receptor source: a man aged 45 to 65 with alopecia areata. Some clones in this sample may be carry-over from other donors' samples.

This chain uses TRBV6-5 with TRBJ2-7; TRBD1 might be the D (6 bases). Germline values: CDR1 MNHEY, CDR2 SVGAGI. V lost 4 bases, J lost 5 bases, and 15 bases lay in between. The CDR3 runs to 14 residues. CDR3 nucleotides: TGTGCCAGCAGTTGGGGGCAGGGGTACCACGAGCAGTACTTC. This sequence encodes CASSWGQGYHEQYF.

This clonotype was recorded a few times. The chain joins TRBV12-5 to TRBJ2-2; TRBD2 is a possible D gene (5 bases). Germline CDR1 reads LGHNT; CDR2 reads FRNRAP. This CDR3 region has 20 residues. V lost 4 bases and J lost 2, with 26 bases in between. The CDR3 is CASGSHLISQRAVNTGELFF. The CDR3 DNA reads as TGTGCTAGTGGTTCACACCTCATCAGCCAGAGGGCTGTAAACACCGGGGAGCTGTTTTTT.

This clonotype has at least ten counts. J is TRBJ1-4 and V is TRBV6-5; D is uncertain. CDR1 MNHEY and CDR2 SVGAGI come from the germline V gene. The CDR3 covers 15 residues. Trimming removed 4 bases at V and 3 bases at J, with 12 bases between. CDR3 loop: CASSSGAVSNEKLFF. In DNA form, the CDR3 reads TGTGCCAGCAGTTCCGGCGCGGTATCTAATGAAAAACTGTTTTTT.

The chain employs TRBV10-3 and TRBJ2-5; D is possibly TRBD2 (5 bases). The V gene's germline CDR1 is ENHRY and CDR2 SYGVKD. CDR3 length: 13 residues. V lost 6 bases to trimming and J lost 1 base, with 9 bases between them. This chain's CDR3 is CAIREAAQETQYF. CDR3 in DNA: TGTGCCATCAGGGAAGCGGCCCAAGAGACCCAGTACTTC.